What follows are 22 T cell receptor beta chains derived from one specimen sequenced in a study of TIL therapy for anti-PD-1-resistant metastatic lung cancer. The time point here: pre-treatment sample, taken before nivolumab and TIL therapy. The tumor samples were excised metastases, mostly pleural nodules or supraclavicular lymph nodes. The immunoSEQ assay was v3. Produced via immunoSEQ multiplex PCR; TCRdb's table is partial and in-frame only. The sample shows tens of thousands of clones, roughly 70% of them seen only once. Specimen: tumor tissue, collected at baseline. The receptors come from a person aged 25-85 years with non-small cell lung cancer.

The chain uses TRBV29-1 and TRBJ2-6; D is perhaps TRBD1 (5 bases). Trimming removed 0 bases at V and 7 bases at J, with 22 bases between. Looked up from germline, CDR1 is SQVTM and CDR2 is ANQGSEA. This CDR3 comprises 18 residues. The CDR3 nucleotides are TGCAGCGTTGAAGATCTTATGGGGCCCTCCTCTGAAGCCAACGTCCTGACTTTC. Its translation is CSVEDLMGPSSEANVLTF.

The chain couples TRBV28 to TRBJ2-7; 7 positions agree with TRBD1. V lost 5 bases, J lost 2 bases, and 9 bases stayed unmatched. CDR3 length: 15 residues. Germline values: CDR1 MDHEN, CDR2 SYDVKM. DNA of the CDR3: TGTGCCAGCAGTACCCCCCGGGACAGCCCCTACGAGCAGTACTTC. Translation: CASSTPRDSPYEQYF.

The V call is TRBV6-5, the J call TRBJ2-7; D might be TRBD1 or TRBD2, each matching 5 bases. Trimming took off 6 bases at V and 7 bases at J, with 13 bases between the two ends. This CDR3 has 12 amino acids. Germline values: CDR1 MNHEY, CDR2 SVGAGI. The CDR3 DNA sequence: TGTGCCAGCAGCTCACCGGGGACGGAGCAGTACTTC. Its protein is CASSSPGTEQYF.

This chain connects TRBV6-5 to TRBJ1-2; TRBD1 might be the D (6 bases). Germline CDR1 MNHEY, CDR2 SVGAGI. V was shortened by 2 bases and J by 8 bases, with 15 bases between the two germline ends. This CDR3 region has 14 residues. CDR3 sequence reads: CASSYRSGGRGYTF. Here the CDR3 DNA reads TGTGCCAGCAGTTACCGTAGCGGGGGCAGGGGCTACACCTTC.

The CDR3 spells CASSMGRAAYEQYF. The CDR3 DNA is TGTGCCAGTAGTATGGGACGGGCGGCCTACGAGCAGTACTTC. This chain uses TRBV19 with TRBJ2-7, with D perhaps given as TRBD1 or TRBD2 (5 bases each). Germline V gene sequence: CDR1 LNHDA, CDR2 SQIVND (reference sequence). This CDR3 comprises 14 residues. Trimming took 3 bases from V and 2 from J, leaving 11 bases between them.

CDR3 region: CASSGLARTGVDQPQHF. The CDR3 DNA sequence: TGTGCCAGCAGTGGACTAGCCCGGACAGGGGTGGATCAGCCCCAGCATTTT. This chain connects TRBV6-1 to TRBJ1-5, with TRBD1 matching over 9 bases. The CDR3 is 17 amino acids. The germline V gene has CDR1 MNHNS and CDR2 SASEGT. J gave up 5 bases and V 4 bases, and 12 bases lay outside the gene matches.

As regards this clone: Relative to the germline gene, one junction end is altered; a read error may explain this. J is TRBJ2-4 and V is TRBV7-9, with 9 bases identical to TRBD1. Germline assignment: CDR1 SEHNR and CDR2 FQNEAQ (reference sequence). The CDR3 contains 13 residues. The CDR3 is CASSLAGQGEMAF. In nucleotides, the CDR3 is TGTGCCAGCAGCTTAGCGGGACAGGGCGAGATGGCCTTC.

The genes are TRBV4-3 and TRBJ1-1, with D uncertain. The CDR3 is 12 amino acids. Deletions cut 0 bases from V and 10 bases from J, with 9 bases between. Germline V gene data show CDR1 as LGHNA and CDR2 as YSLEER. In DNA form, the CDR3 reads TGCGCCAGCAGCCAAGATAGGACCAGAGCTTTCTTT. It codes for CASSQDRTRAFF.

A few counts support this clone. The chain carries TRBV6-6 and TRBJ1-2; weak D call: TRBD1 (5 bases). V was trimmed by 0 bases and J by 7 bases, leaving 12 bases between them. CDR3 size: 14 residues. Per germline, CDR1 MNHNY and CDR2 SVGAGI (reference sequence). The CDR3 loop is CASSYSGAPLGYTF. DNA of the CDR3: TGTGCCAGCAGTTACTCAGGGGCCCCTCTTGGCTACACCTTC.

The chain couples TRBV6-6 to TRBJ1-2, with D possibly being TRBD1 (6 bases). The length of the CDR3 is 14 residues. V was cut by 2 bases and J by 8 bases, with 15 bases left in between. The V gene's germline CDR1 is MNHNY and CDR2 SVGAGI (reference sequence). In DNA, the CDR3 is TGTGCCAGCAGTTACCGTAGCGGGGGCAGGGGCTACACCTTC. The encoded protein is CASSYRSGGRGYTF.

This chain links TRBV28 with TRBJ1-1; D unclear. V was clipped by 2 bases and J by 3 bases, with 10 bases between them. CDR1 MDHEN and CDR2 SYDVKM come from the germline V gene. The CDR3 length is 14 residues. The CDR3 sequence is CASSLTSGDTEAFF. The CDR3 nucleotides are TGTGCCAGCAGTTTAACTTCGGGTGACACTGAAGCTTTCTTT.

This chain links TRBV7-8 with TRBJ2-7, with TRBD2 matching 12 bases. V was clipped by 1 base and J by 1 base; unmatched bases: 8. The CDR3 loop spans 18 amino acids. Germline lookup yields CDR1 SGHVS and CDR2 FQNEAQ. CDR3 DNA sequence: TGTGCCAGCAGCTTAGAGGCGGCTAGCGGGGGGGTTTCCTACGAGCAGTACTTC. Protein product: CASSLEAASGGVSYEQYF.

This chain links TRBV7-8 with TRBJ2-5, with TRBD2 identical over 14 bases. The CDR3 contains 16 residues. The V segment lost 5 bases and the J segment 3 bases; nucleotides outside the gene matches: 5. Germline CDR1 SGHVS, CDR2 FQNEAQ. The chain's CDR3 is CASSTWGLAGEETQYF. The CDR3 bases are TGTGCCAGCAGCACTTGGGGACTAGCGGGGGAAGAGACCCAGTACTTC.

The gene calls are TRBV18 and TRBJ2-3, with D unresolved. Germline lookup yields CDR1 KGHSH and CDR2 LQKENI. Trimming took 4 bases from V and 5 from J, leaving 4 bases between them. This CDR3 is 11 amino acids long. CDR3 loop: CASSLGDTQYF. CDR3 DNA: TGTGCCAGCTCACTAGGAGATACGCAGTATTTT.

The CDR3 sequence: CASSVASGGLGTQYF. In DNA form, the CDR3 reads TGTGCCAGTAGTGTGGCTAGCGGGGGGCTTGGTACGCAGTATTTT. J is TRBJ2-3 and V is TRBV19; 11 bases align to TRBD2. Germline CDR1 LNHDA, CDR2 SQIVND (reference sequence). V trimming: 5 bases; J trimming: 8 bases; junction bases outside the gene matches: 9. The CDR3 spans 15 residues.

This clone showed up just a few times. The rearrangement joins TRBV18 to TRBJ1-4; D is perhaps TRBD1 (5 bases). V lost 1 base, J lost 8 bases, and 14 bases lay in between. The CDR3 totals 15 residues. Germline V gene sequence: CDR1 KGHSH, CDR2 LQKENI. This chain's CDR3 is CASSPLQGDEEKLFF. CDR3 DNA: TGTGCCAGCTCACCACTGCAAGGGGATGAAGAAAAACTGTTTTTT.

The chain recombines TRBV4-1 with TRBJ2-7; no clear D gene. The germline V gene encodes CDR1 MGHRA and CDR2 YSYEKL. This CDR3 comprises 16 residues. The V end was cut by 0 bases, the J end by 0 bases, with 12 bases between. The CDR3: CASSQDMGSGSYEQYF. The CDR3 DNA sequence: TGCGCCAGCAGCCAAGACATGGGATCAGGCTCCTACGAGCAGTACTTC.

This clone was seen only a few times. The V gene is TRBV7-3, the J gene TRBJ2-1; D unresolved. This CDR3 has 12 residues. Trimming left V 2 bases short and J 9 bases short, with 8 bases between. Germline V CDR1 and CDR2: SGHTA, FQGTGA. CDR3 sequence reads: CASSLQEREQFF. CDR3 in DNA: TGTGCCAGCAGCTTACAGGAGCGTGAGCAGTTCTTC.

The rearrangement uses TRBV29-1 and TRBJ1-2; 10 bases align to TRBD1. The CDR3 totals 12 residues. The V gene's germline CDR1 is SQVTM and CDR2 ANQGSEA. Unmatched junction bases numbered 4, after V lost 5 bases and J lost 7 bases. DNA for the CDR3: TGCAGCGTTTCGACAGGGGGCGCTGGCTACACCTTC. Protein sequence: CSVSTGGAGYTF.

This rearrangement joins TRBV30 to TRBJ1-2; D is uncertain. Trimming cost V 1 base and J 0 bases, with 15 bases left between them. This CDR3 has 16 amino acids. The germline V gene encodes CDR1 GTSNPN and CDR2 SVGIG (reference sequence). CDR3 nucleotides: TGTGCCTGGAGTGATATTTCAGGCGGAACTAACTATGGCTACACCTTC. As protein: CAWSDISGGTNYGYTF.

The CDR3 DNA reads TGTGCCAGCAGTTTGGATCGGGCGAACACTGAAGCTTTCTTT. Translation: CASSLDRANTEAFF. The V gene is TRBV28, the J gene TRBJ1-1; D is uncertain. The V and J ends lost 3 bases and 1 base respectively, with 9 bases between them. The CDR3 covers 14 residues. Germline CDR1 reads MDHEN; CDR2 reads SYDVKM. The full variable domain, its missing parts supplied by reference TRBV28 and TRBJ1-1, is DVKVTQSSRYLVKRTGEKVFLECVQDMDHENMFWYRQDPGLGLRLIYFSYDVKMKEKGDIPEGYSVSREKKERFSLILESASTNQTSMYLCASSLDRANTEAFFGQGTRLTVV.

This clone has a handful of counts. In nucleotides, the CDR3 is TGTGCCAGCAGTTTACGTTTAGGCAGGAGCTACACCTTC. It codes for CASSLRLGRSYTF. V gene TRBV28 combines with J gene TRBJ1-2; D not resolved. Germline assignment: CDR1 MDHEN and CDR2 SYDVKM. CDR3 length: 13 amino acids. V dropped 2 bases and J dropped 9 bases, with 13 bases sitting between them.